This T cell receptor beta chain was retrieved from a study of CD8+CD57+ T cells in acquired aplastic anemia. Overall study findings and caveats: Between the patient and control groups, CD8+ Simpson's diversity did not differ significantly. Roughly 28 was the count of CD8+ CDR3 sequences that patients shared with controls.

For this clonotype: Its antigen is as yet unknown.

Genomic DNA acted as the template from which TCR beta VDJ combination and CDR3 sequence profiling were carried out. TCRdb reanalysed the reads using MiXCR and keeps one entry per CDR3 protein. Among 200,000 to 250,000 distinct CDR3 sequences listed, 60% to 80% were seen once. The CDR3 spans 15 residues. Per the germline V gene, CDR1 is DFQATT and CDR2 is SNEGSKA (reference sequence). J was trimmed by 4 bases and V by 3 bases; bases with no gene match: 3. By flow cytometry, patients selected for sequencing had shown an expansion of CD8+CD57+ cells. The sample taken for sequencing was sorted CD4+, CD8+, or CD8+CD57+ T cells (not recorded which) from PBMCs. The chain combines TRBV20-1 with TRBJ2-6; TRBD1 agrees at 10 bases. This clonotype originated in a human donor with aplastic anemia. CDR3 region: CSASGTGVGANVLTF. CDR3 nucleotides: TGCAGTGCTAGTGGGACAGGGGTCGGGGCCAACGTCCTGACTTTC.